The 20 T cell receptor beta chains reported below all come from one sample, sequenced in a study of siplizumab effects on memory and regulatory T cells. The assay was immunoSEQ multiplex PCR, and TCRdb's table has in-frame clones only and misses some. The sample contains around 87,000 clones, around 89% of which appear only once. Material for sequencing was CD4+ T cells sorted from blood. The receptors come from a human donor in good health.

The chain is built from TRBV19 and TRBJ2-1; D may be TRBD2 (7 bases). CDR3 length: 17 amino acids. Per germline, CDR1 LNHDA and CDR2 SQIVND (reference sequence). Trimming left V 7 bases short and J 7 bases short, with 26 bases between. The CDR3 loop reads CASMNPVGGRMGNEQFF. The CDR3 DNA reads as TGTGCCAGTATGAACCCGGTCGGGGGGCGCATGGGAAATGAGCAGTTCTTC.

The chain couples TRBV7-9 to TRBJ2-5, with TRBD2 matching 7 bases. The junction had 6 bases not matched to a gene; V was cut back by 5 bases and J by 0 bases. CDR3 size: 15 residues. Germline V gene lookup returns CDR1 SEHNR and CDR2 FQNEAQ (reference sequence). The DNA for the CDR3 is TGTGCCAGCAGCCCCGGCGGGGGAAACCAAGAGACCCAGTACTTC. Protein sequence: CASSPGGGNQETQYF.

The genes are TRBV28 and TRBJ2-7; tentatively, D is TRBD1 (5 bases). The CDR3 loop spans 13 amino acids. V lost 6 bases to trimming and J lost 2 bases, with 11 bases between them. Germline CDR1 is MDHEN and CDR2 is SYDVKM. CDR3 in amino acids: CASREQGPYEQYF. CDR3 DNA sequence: TGTGCCAGCAGGGAGCAGGGCCCCTACGAGCAGTACTTC.

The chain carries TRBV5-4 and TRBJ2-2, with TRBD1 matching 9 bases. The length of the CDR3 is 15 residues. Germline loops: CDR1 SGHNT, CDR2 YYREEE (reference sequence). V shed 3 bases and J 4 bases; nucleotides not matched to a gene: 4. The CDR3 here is CASSSPGQGTGELFF. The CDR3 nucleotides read TGTGCCAGCAGCTCTCCGGGACAGGGCACCGGGGAGCTGTTTTTT.

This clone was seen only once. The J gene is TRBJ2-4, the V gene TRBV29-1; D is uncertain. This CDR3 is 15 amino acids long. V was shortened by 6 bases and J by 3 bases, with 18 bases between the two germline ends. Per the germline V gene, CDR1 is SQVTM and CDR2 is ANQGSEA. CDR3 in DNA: TGCAGCGTCGGTGTCCTGGGTGACGGCAAAAACATTCAGTACTTC. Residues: CSVGVLGDGKNIQYF.

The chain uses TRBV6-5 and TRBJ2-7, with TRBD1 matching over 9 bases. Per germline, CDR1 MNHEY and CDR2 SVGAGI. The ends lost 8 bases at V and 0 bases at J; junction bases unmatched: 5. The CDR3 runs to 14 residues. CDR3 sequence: CASADRGSSYEQYF. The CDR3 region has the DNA TGTGCCAGCGCAGACAGGGGGAGCTCCTACGAGCAGTACTTC.

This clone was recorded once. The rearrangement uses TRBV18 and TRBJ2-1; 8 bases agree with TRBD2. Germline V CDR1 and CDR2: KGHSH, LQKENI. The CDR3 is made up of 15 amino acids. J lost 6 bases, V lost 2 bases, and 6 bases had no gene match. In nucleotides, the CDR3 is TGTGCCAGCTCACCAGGGACTAGTTTATTCAATGAGCAGTTCTTC. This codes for CASSPGTSLFNEQFF.

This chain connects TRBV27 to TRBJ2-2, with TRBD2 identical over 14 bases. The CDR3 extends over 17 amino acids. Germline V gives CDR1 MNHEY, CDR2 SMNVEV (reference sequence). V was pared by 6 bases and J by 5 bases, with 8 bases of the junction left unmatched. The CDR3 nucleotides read TGTGCCAGCAGCCTCGGACTAGCGGGAGGAGAAACCGGGGAGCTGTTTTTT. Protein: CASSLGLAGGETGELFF.

The CDR3 loop is CASSPRTSGRSGGELFF. CDR3 nucleotide sequence: TGCGCCAGCAGCCCACGGACTAGCGGGAGGTCCGGCGGGGAGCTGTTTTTT. The V and J genes are TRBV4-3 and TRBJ2-2, with 14 nucleotides matching TRBD2. V dropped 4 bases and J dropped 7; count of bases not matched to a gene: 8. This CDR3 spans 17 amino acids. Germline-derived CDR1 and CDR2 are LGHNA and YSLEER.

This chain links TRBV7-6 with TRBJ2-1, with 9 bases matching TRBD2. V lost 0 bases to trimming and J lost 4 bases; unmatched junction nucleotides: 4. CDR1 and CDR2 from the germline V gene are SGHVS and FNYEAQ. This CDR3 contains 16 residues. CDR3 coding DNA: TGTGCCAGCAGCTTAGCCACTAGCGGGCTTTACAATGAGCAGTTCTTC. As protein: CASSLATSGLYNEQFF.

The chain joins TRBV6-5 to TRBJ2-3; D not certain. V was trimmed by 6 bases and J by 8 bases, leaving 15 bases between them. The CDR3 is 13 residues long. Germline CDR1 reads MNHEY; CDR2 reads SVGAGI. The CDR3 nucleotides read TGTGCCAGCAGAAGGGCCGAGGTCGGTACGCAGTATTTT. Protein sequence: CASRRAEVGTQYF.

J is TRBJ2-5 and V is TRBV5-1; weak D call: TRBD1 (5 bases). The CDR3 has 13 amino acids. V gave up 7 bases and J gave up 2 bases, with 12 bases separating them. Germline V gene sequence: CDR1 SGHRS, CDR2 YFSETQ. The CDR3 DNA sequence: TGCGCCAGCGGGGCCGGCACGCAAGAGACCCAGTACTTC. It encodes CASGAGTQETQYF.

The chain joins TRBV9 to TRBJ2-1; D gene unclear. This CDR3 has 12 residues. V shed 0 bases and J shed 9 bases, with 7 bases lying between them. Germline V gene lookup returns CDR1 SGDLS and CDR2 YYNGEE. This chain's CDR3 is CASSVERSEQFF. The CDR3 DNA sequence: TGTGCCAGCAGCGTAGAAAGGAGTGAGCAGTTCTTC.

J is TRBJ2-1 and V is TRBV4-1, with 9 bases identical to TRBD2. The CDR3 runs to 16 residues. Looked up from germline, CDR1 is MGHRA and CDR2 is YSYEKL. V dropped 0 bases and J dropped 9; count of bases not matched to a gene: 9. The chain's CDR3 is CASSQDSASGVGEQFF. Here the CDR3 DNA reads TGCGCCAGCAGCCAAGATTCGGCTAGCGGGGTGGGTGAGCAGTTCTTC.

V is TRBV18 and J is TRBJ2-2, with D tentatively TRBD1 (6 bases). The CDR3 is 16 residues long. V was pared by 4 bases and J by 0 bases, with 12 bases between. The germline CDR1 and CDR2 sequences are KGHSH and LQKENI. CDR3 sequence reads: CASSQGPGANTGELFF. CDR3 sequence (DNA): TGTGCCAGCTCACAGGGGCCAGGGGCGAACACCGGGGAGCTGTTTTTT.

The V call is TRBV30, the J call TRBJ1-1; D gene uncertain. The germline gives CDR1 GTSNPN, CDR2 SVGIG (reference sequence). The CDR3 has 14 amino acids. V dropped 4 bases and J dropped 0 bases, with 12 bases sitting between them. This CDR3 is CAWNDGNMNTEAFF. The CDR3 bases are TGTGCCTGGAATGATGGAAATATGAACACTGAAGCTTTCTTT.

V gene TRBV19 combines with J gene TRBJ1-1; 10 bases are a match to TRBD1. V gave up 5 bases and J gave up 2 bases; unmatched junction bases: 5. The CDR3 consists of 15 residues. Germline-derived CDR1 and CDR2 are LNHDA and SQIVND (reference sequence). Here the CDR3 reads CASSLWTGGNTEAFF. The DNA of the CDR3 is TGTGCCAGTAGTCTGTGGACAGGGGGAAACACTGAAGCTTTCTTT.

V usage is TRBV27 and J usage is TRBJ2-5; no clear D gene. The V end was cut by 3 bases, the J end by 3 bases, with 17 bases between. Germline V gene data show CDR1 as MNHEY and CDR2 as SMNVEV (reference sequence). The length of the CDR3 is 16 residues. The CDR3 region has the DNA TGTGCCAGCAGTTTCTTGGGAAGAGACGTCAAAGAGACCCAGTACTTC. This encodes CASSFLGRDVKETQYF.

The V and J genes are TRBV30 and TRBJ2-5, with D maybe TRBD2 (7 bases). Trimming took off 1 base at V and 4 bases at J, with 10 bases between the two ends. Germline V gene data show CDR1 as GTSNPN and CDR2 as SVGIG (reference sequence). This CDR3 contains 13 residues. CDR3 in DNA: TGTGCCTGGAGTGCGGGGGGCCCAGAGACCCAGTACTTC. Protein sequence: CAWSAGGPETQYF.

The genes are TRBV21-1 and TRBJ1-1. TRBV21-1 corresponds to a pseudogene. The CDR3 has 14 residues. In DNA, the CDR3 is TGTGCCAGCAGGGGACAGCGGGGAAGGACTGAAGCTTTCTTT. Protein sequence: CASRGQRGRTEAFF.